A selection of T cell receptor beta chains follows, all from one sample in a study of T cells in Graves' hyperthyroidism and ophthalmopathy. MiXCR, run by TCRdb on the multiplex PCR reads, gives a single entry per CDR3 protein. The table lists fewer than 450,000 distinct CDR3 sequences, about 17% of them singletons. The specimen sequenced was blood. The source is a woman between 25 and 40 years old with Graves' hyperthyroidism that later progressed to Graves' ophthalmopathy. CDR3s include the opening cysteine and the closing phenylalanine or tryptophan. Each record gives: clone size, V gene, J gene, D gene, CDR3 protein, CDR3 DNA. D genes are given only for firm matches. Some rows mark clone size as missing; the rest say once, few, many or name a class of expanded clone.

clone size: -
V gene: TRBV20-1
J gene: TRBJ1-5
D gene: TRBD1
CDR3 protein: CSARETGGKAGNQPQHF
CDR3 DNA: TGCAGTGCTAGGGAGACAGGGGGCAAAGCGGGCAATCAGCCCCAGCATTTT

clone size: -
V gene: TRBV7-9
J gene: TRBJ2-1
D gene: TRBD1
CDR3 protein: CASRTGTGESYNEQFF
CDR3 DNA: TGTGCCAGCAGAACCGGGACAGGCGAATCCTACAATGAGCAGTTCTTC

clone size: -
V gene: TRBV12-3/TRBV12-4
J gene: TRBJ1-1
D gene: -
CDR3 protein: CASSFPGREAFF
CDR3 DNA: TGTGCCAGCAGCTTCCCAGGGAGGGAAGCTTTCTTT

clone size: many
V gene: TRBV7-9
J gene: TRBJ1-1
D gene: TRBD1
CDR3 protein: CASSTSDRVTFF
CDR3 DNA: TGTGCCAGCAGCACATCGGACAGGGTGACTTTCTTT

clone size: -
V gene: TRBV7-2
J gene: TRBJ1-2
D gene: TRBD1
CDR3 protein: CASRSRARTGYHGADYGYTF
CDR3 DNA: TGTGCCAGCAGATCCCGGGCGAGGACAGGGTACCACGGGGCTGACTATGGCTACACCTTC

clone size: many
V gene: TRBV2
J gene: TRBJ2-6
D gene: TRBD1
CDR3 protein: CASMRSQGATGANVLTF
CDR3 DNA: TGTGCCAGCATGAGAAGCCAGGGGGCGACTGGGGCCAACGTCCTGACTTTC

clone size: many
V gene: TRBV10-3
J gene: TRBJ1-6
D gene: TRBD1
CDR3 protein: CASSVPGQGSPMDSPLHF
CDR3 DNA: TGTGCCTCTTCAGTCCCGGGACAGGGGTCTCCTATGGATTCACCCCTCCACTTT

clone size: once
V gene: TRBV10-3
J gene: TRBJ1-4
D gene: -
CDR3 protein: CAISTTGETTNEKLFF
CDR3 DNA: TGTGCCATCAGTACGACAGGAGAAACAACTAATGAAAAACTGTTTTTT

clone size: -
V gene: TRBV10-3
J gene: TRBJ1-6
D gene: -
CDR3 protein: CAISDKGRDSPLHF
CDR3 DNA: TGTGCCATCAGTGATAAGGGCAGAGATTCACCCCTCCACTTT

clone size: many
V gene: TRBV6-2/TRBV6-3
J gene: TRBJ2-3
D gene: -
CDR3 protein: CALRGRGGTDTQYF
CDR3 DNA: TGTGCCCTCAGGGGCAGGGGCGGCACAGATACGCAGTATTTT

clone size: -
V gene: TRBV20-1
J gene: TRBJ2-3
D gene: -
CDR3 protein: CSASRDHLVISDTQYF
CDR3 DNA: TGCAGTGCTAGCCGAGACCATTTAGTGATTTCAGATACGCAGTATTTT

clone size: many
V gene: TRBV6-1
J gene: TRBJ1-5
D gene: -
CDR3 protein: CASSEITENQPQHF
CDR3 DNA: TGTGCCAGCAGTGAGATTACAGAAAATCAGCCCCAGCATTTT

clone size: few
V gene: TRBV7-9
J gene: TRBJ1-5
D gene: TRBD1
CDR3 protein: CASSWGGSRDREQPQHF
CDR3 DNA: TGTGCCAGCTCCTGGGGCGGCAGCCGGGACAGGGAACAGCCCCAGCATTTT

clone size: -
V gene: TRBV28
J gene: TRBJ1-5
D gene: -
CDR3 protein: CASRGTGRAQHF
CDR3 DNA: TGTGCCAGCAGAGGAACAGGGAGAGCCCAGCATTTT

clone size: many
V gene: TRBV28
J gene: TRBJ1-2
D gene: -
CDR3 protein: CASGVGGYGYTF
CDR3 DNA: TGTGCCAGTGGGGTGGGGGGCTATGGCTACACCTTC

clone size: many
V gene: TRBV28
J gene: TRBJ1-4
D gene: -
CDR3 protein: CASSLKGGQPNEKLFF
CDR3 DNA: TGTGCCAGCAGTTTGAAGGGTGGACAGCCTAATGAAAAACTGTTTTTT

clone size: many
V gene: TRBV27
J gene: TRBJ2-7
D gene: TRBD2
CDR3 protein: CASSGYSGAGYEQYF
CDR3 DNA: TGTGCCAGCAGTGGGTATAGCGGGGCTGGCTACGAGCAGTACTTC

clone size: -
V gene: TRBV11-2
J gene: TRBJ2-1
D gene: -
CDR3 protein: CASSLDMLINEQFF
CDR3 DNA: TGTGCCAGCAGCTTAGATATGCTAATCAATGAGCAGTTCTTC

clone size: many
V gene: TRBV12-3/TRBV12-4
J gene: TRBJ2-3
D gene: -
CDR3 protein: CASSTDPTDTQYF
CDR3 DNA: TGTGCCAGCAGTACGGACCCAACAGATACGCAGTATTTT

clone size: once
V gene: TRBV12-3/TRBV12-4
J gene: TRBJ1-1
D gene: TRBD1
CDR3 protein: CASSLRQGQNTEAFF
CDR3 DNA: TGTGCCAGCAGTCTAAGACAGGGCCAAAACACTGAAGCTTTCTTT

clone size: many
V gene: TRBV27
J gene: TRBJ2-3
D gene: TRBD1
CDR3 protein: CASSRQGLTDTQYF
CDR3 DNA: TGTGCCAGCAGTCGACAGGGCCTCACAGATACGCAGTATTTT

clone size: many
V gene: TRBV28
J gene: TRBJ1-6
D gene: TRBD1
CDR3 protein: CASSRRQGANSPLHF
CDR3 DNA: TGTGCCAGCAGTCGAAGACAGGGGGCCAATTCACCCCTCCACTTT

clone size: -
V gene: TRBV15
J gene: TRBJ2-1
D gene: -
CDR3 protein: CATSRDRGLYNEQFF
CDR3 DNA: TGTGCCACCAGCAGAGACAGGGGTTTATACAATGAGCAGTTCTTC

clone size: many
V gene: TRBV12-3/TRBV12-4
J gene: TRBJ2-3
D gene: -
CDR3 protein: CASTDTASTDTQYF
CDR3 DNA: TGTGCCAGCACCGACACTGCTTCGACAGATACGCAGTATTTT

clone size: -
V gene: TRBV20-1
J gene: TRBJ1-1
D gene: -
CDR3 protein: CSAREDMNTEAFF
CDR3 DNA: TGCAGTGCTAGAGAGGATATGAACACTGAAGCTTTCTTT

clone size: few
V gene: TRBV5-6
J gene: TRBJ2-7
D gene: TRBD1
CDR3 protein: CASSSRDRDYEQYF
CDR3 DNA: TGTGCCAGCAGCTCCCGGGACAGAGACTACGAGCAGTACTTC

clone size: few
V gene: TRBV18
J gene: TRBJ2-2
D gene: -
CDR3 protein: CASSPRDDTTGELFF
CDR3 DNA: TGTGCCAGCTCACCCCGGGACGACACCACCGGGGAGCTGTTTTTT

clone size: few
V gene: TRBV5-1
J gene: TRBJ2-2
D gene: -
CDR3 protein: CASSSYSNTGELFF
CDR3 DNA: TGCGCCAGCAGCTCCTACAGTAACACCGGGGAGCTGTTTTTT

clone size: -
V gene: TRBV6-2/TRBV6-3
J gene: TRBJ2-5
D gene: TRBD2
CDR3 protein: CASTARPGSSGGESETQYF
CDR3 DNA: TGTGCCAGCACCGCACGACCTGGGTCTAGCGGGGGGGAGTCGGAGACCCAGTACTTC

clone size: many
V gene: TRBV2
J gene: TRBJ2-5
D gene: -
CDR3 protein: CASSPTGLFVEETQYF
CDR3 DNA: TGTGCCAGCAGCCCTACAGGGTTGTTTGTGGAAGAGACCCAGTACTTC

clone size: many
V gene: TRBV14
J gene: TRBJ2-4
D gene: -
CDR3 protein: CAMLGGQRGGIQYF
CDR3 DNA: TGTGCCATGCTGGGGGGGCAGCGCGGAGGCATTCAGTACTTC

clone size: few
V gene: TRBV3-1
J gene: TRBJ2-7
D gene: -
CDR3 protein: CASSHPIRGTGSYEQYF
CDR3 DNA: TGTGCCAGCAGCCATCCTATTAGGGGGACGGGGAGCTACGAGCAGTACTTC

clone size: many
V gene: TRBV19
J gene: TRBJ1-1
D gene: -
CDR3 protein: CASSIGSTEAFF
CDR3 DNA: TGTGCCAGTAGTATAGGGAGCACTGAAGCTTTCTTT

clone size: few
V gene: TRBV20-1
J gene: TRBJ2-1
D gene: TRBD2
CDR3 protein: CSARGYHLTSGRANEQFF
CDR3 DNA: TGCAGTGCTAGAGGCTACCACCTGACTAGCGGGAGGGCCAATGAGCAGTTCTTC

clone size: many
V gene: TRBV7-8
J gene: TRBJ2-7
D gene: -
CDR3 protein: CASSLEGVSSYEQYF
CDR3 DNA: TGTGCCAGCAGCTTAGAGGGGGTGAGCTCCTACGAGCAGTACTTC

clone size: few
V gene: TRBV20-1
J gene: TRBJ2-7
D gene: -
CDR3 protein: CSARGLAGAVYEQYF
CDR3 DNA: TGCAGTGCTAGGGGGCTCGCGGGGGCCGTTTACGAGCAGTACTTC

clone size: many
V gene: TRBV6-1
J gene: TRBJ2-5
D gene: TRBD1
CDR3 protein: CASSDWDRGQETQYF
CDR3 DNA: TGTGCCAGCAGTGATTGGGACAGGGGTCAAGAGACCCAGTACTTC

clone size: many
V gene: TRBV7-9
J gene: TRBJ2-6
D gene: -
CDR3 protein: CACAGRTSSGANVLTF
CDR3 DNA: TGTGCCTGCGCGGGCAGGACGAGCTCTGGGGCCAACGTCCTGACTTTC

clone size: -
V gene: TRBV27
J gene: TRBJ2-1
D gene: TRBD2
CDR3 protein: CASRLAGGYNEQFF
CDR3 DNA: TGTGCCAGCAGGCTAGCGGGGGGGTACAATGAGCAGTTCTTC

clone size: many
V gene: TRBV24-1
J gene: TRBJ2-1
D gene: -
CDR3 protein: CATSDRLLTNEQFF
CDR3 DNA: TGTGCCACCAGTGACCGACTATTGACCAATGAGCAGTTCTTC

clone size: few
V gene: TRBV3-1
J gene: TRBJ1-5
D gene: -
CDR3 protein: CASSQDRPGKGIQPQHF
CDR3 DNA: TGTGCCAGCAGCCAAGATCGGCCAGGGAAAGGTATTCAGCCCCAGCATTTT

clone size: many
V gene: TRBV6-2/TRBV6-3
J gene: TRBJ2-3
D gene: -
CDR3 protein: CASSYSDISAVDTQYF
CDR3 DNA: TGTGCCAGCAGTTACTCGGACATATCAGCTGTGGATACGCAGTATTTT

clone size: -
V gene: TRBV5-1
J gene: TRBJ1-1
D gene: -
CDR3 protein: CASSLILGMNTEAFF
CDR3 DNA: TGCGCCAGCAGCTTGATACTCGGGATGAACACTGAAGCTTTCTTT

clone size: few
V gene: TRBV28
J gene: TRBJ2-7
D gene: -
CDR3 protein: CASSDQGSSEQYF
CDR3 DNA: TGTGCCAGCAGTGATCAGGGGTCGAGTGAGCAGTACTTC

clone size: few
V gene: TRBV13
J gene: TRBJ2-5
D gene: -
CDR3 protein: CASSFSREETQYF
CDR3 DNA: TGTGCCAGCAGCTTTTCAAGGGAGGAGACCCAGTACTTC

clone size: many
V gene: TRBV18
J gene: TRBJ2-7
D gene: -
CDR3 protein: CASSPSLYEQYF
CDR3 DNA: TGTGCCAGCTCACCTTCCCTTTACGAGCAGTACTTC

clone size: many
V gene: TRBV2
J gene: TRBJ1-2
D gene: -
CDR3 protein: CASSEGANYGYTF
CDR3 DNA: TGTGCCAGCAGTGAGGGGGCTAACTATGGCTACACCTTC

clone size: -
V gene: TRBV12-3/TRBV12-4
J gene: TRBJ1-1
D gene: -
CDR3 protein: CASSGARAFF
CDR3 DNA: TGTGCCAGCAGCGGGGCGAGAGCTTTCTTT

clone size: few
V gene: TRBV7-9
J gene: TRBJ1-1
D gene: -
CDR3 protein: CASSIQQELNTEAFF
CDR3 DNA: TGTGCCAGCAGCATACAACAGGAACTGAACACTGAAGCTTTCTTT

clone size: many
V gene: TRBV29-1
J gene: TRBJ1-2
D gene: -
CDR3 protein: CSVEDTVLHTF
CDR3 DNA: TGCAGCGTTGAAGACACAGTGTTACACACCTTC

clone size: -
V gene: TRBV7-9
J gene: TRBJ2-7
D gene: -
CDR3 protein: CASSLHYGRTTYEQYF
CDR3 DNA: TGTGCCAGCAGCTTACATTACGGGAGAACCACCTACGAGCAGTACTTC

clone size: many
V gene: TRBV28
J gene: TRBJ1-1
D gene: -
CDR3 protein: CASYPPSNTEAFF
CDR3 DNA: TGTGCCAGCTACCCCCCTTCGAACACTGAAGCTTTCTTT

clone size: many
V gene: TRBV18
J gene: TRBJ1-1
D gene: TRBD1
CDR3 protein: CASSRLAGTENTEAFF
CDR3 DNA: TGTGCCAGCTCACGGCTTGCCGGGACAGAGAACACTGAAGCTTTCTTT

clone size: -
V gene: TRBV5-1
J gene: TRBJ1-2
D gene: -
CDR3 protein: CASSSGPPSGYTF
CDR3 DNA: TGCGCCAGCAGCTCCGGGCCCCCGAGCGGCTACACCTTC